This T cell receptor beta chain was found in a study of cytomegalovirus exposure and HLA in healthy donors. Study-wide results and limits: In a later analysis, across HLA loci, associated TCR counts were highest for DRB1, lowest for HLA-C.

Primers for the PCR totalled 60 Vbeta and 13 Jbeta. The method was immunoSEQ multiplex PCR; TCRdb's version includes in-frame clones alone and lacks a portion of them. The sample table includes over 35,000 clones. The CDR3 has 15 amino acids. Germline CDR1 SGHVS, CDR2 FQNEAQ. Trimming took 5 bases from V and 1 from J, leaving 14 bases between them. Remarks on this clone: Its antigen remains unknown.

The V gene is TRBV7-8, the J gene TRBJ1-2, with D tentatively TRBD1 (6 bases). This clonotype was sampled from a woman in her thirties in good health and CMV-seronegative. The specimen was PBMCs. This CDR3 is CASSVRGANNYGYTF. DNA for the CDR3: TGTGCCAGCAGCGTCAGGGGCGCTAATAACTATGGCTACACCTTC. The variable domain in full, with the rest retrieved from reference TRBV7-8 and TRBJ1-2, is GAGVSQSPRYKVAKRGQDVALRCDPISGHVSLFWYQQALGQGPEFLTYFQNEAQLDKSGLPSDRFFAERPEGSVSTLKIQRTQQEDSAVYLCASSVRGANNYGYTFGSGTRLTVV.